A single sample gave rise to the 5 T cell receptor beta chains below, sequenced in a study of cytomegalovirus exposure and HLA in healthy donors. 13 Jbeta primers and 60 Vbeta primers were used for the PCR. Sequenced by immunoSEQ multiplex PCR; TCRdb stores in-frame clones only, minus some. The sample includes about 150,000 clones, about 84% of them seen just once. The sample consisted of PBMCs. The origin of the receptors is a middle-aged woman in good health and CMV-seropositive.

The chain combines TRBV10-3 with TRBJ1-1; 8 bases line up with TRBD1. Germline V CDR1 and CDR2: ENHRY, SYGVKD. The CDR3 is made up of 13 amino acids. With 10 bases clipped from V and 0 bases from J, the junction kept 4 bases outside the gene matches. The CDR3 DNA is TGTGCCACTTCAGGGGGCATGAACACTGAAGCTTTCTTT. Protein sequence: CATSGGMNTEAFF.

This clone was picked up a small number of times. V usage is TRBV11-2 and J usage is TRBJ2-1; 10 nucleotides match TRBD2. This CDR3 has 19 amino acids. The junction had 12 bases not matched to a gene; V was cut back by 4 bases and J by 0 bases. CDR1 and CDR2 from the germline V gene are SGHAT and FQNNGV. The CDR3 region has the DNA TGTGCCAGCAGCTCAACCTTTAGCGGGAGGACTGGCTCCTACAATGAGCAGTTCTTC. Amino acids: CASSSTFSGRTGSYNEQFF.

This chain uses TRBV7-2 with TRBJ2-3; TRBD2 aligns across 13 bases. V was clipped by 4 bases and J by 4 bases; unmatched bases: 8. The CDR3 loop spans 17 amino acids. Germline values: CDR1 SGHTA, CDR2 FQGNSA. CDR3 in DNA: TGTGCCAGCAGCTCAAATGGACTAGCGGGAGTCGCAGATACGCAGTATTTT. It yields the protein CASSSNGLAGVADTQYF.

This clone was counted only a few times. The same CDR3 arises from other DNA sequences in this sample as well. The chain joins TRBV5-1 to TRBJ2-7; maybe TRBD2 (6 bases). V was cut by 5 bases and J by 0 bases, with 15 bases left in between. The CDR3 length is 15 residues. The germline gives CDR1 SGHRS, CDR2 YFSETQ. CDR3 loop: CASRYWDSSSYEQYF. As DNA, the CDR3 is TGCGCCAGCAGGTATTGGGACTCCTCCTCCTACGAGCAGTACTTC.

This chain links TRBV19 with TRBJ1-5, with 9 bases fitting TRBD1. The V gene's germline CDR1 is LNHDA and CDR2 SQIVND (reference sequence). This CDR3 is 19 amino acids long. With 0 bases clipped from V and 7 bases from J, the junction kept 16 bases outside the gene matches. The CDR3 here is CASSIDLLSGTGLGQPQHF. The CDR3 DNA reads as TGTGCCAGTAGTATAGATCTATTAAGCGGGACAGGGTTGGGACAGCCCCAGCATTTT.